One and the same sample provided the 29 T cell receptor beta chains below, sequenced in a study of blood T cell repertoires in COVID-19. Clones were read by immunoSEQ multiplex PCR, and TCRdb kept only the in-frame ones, dropping some. The sample has tens of thousands of clones; around 91% are singletons. The sequenced sample was peripheral blood. The receptors come from a human donor in a cohort sampled during active COVID-19.

This clone is a singleton in its sample. The genes are TRBV5-1 and TRBJ2-2, with D possibly TRBD2 on 6 matching bases. The V end was cut by 4 bases, the J end by 1 base, with 14 bases between. The V gene's germline CDR1 is SGHRS and CDR2 YFSETQ. CDR3 length: 16 amino acids. CDR3 residues: CASSIMGGWNTGELFF. CDR3 sequence (DNA): TGCGCCAGCAGCATAATGGGGGGATGGAACACCGGGGAGCTGTTTTTT.

The chain is built from TRBV30 and TRBJ1-5, with a weak D call TRBD1 (5 bases). Trimming removed 3 bases from V and 7 bases from J, with 13 bases in between. Germline CDR1 is GTSNPN and CDR2 is SVGIG (reference sequence). The CDR3 has 13 residues. The DNA of the CDR3 is TGTGCCTGGAGCCAGGGACTCGGGCAGCCCCAGCATTTT. The encoded protein is CAWSQGLGQPQHF.

This chain uses TRBV4-3 with TRBJ2-2, with 11 nucleotides matching TRBD2. The CDR3 length is 18 residues. Unmatched junction bases numbered 13, after V lost 4 bases and J lost 6 bases. CDR1 is LGHNA, CDR2 YSLEER, per germline. For the CDR3, the DNA is TGCGCCAGCAGCCGCCTCGTGCCGGGACTAGCGGCCCCCGGGGAGCTGTTTTTT. It translates to CASSRLVPGLAAPGELFF.

The gene calls are TRBV5-1 and TRBJ2-1, with TRBD2 identical over 7 bases. The CDR3 length is 13 residues. The J segment lost 8 bases and the V segment lost 1 base, leaving 3 bases of the junction unmatched. Per germline, CDR1 SGHRS and CDR2 YFSETQ. Written as DNA, the CDR3 is TGCGCCAGCAGCTTGATTAGCGGGTATGAGCAGTTCTTC. It translates to CASSLISGYEQFF.

J is TRBJ2-7 and V is TRBV11-2, with TRBD2 matching over 12 bases. The junction had 14 bases not matched to a gene; V was cut back by 5 bases and J by 3 bases. This CDR3 contains 18 residues. Germline V gene sequence: CDR1 SGHAT, CDR2 FQNNGV. CDR3 nucleotides: TGTGCCAGCAGCCCGACGAATCGACTAGCGGGAGTGGACTACGAGCAGTACTTC. This sequence encodes CASSPTNRLAGVDYEQYF. The whole variable domain, filled in from reference TRBV11-2 and TRBJ2-7, reads EAGVAQSPRYKIIEKRQSVAFWCNPISGHATLYWYQQILGQGPKLLIQFQNNGVVDDSQLPKDRFSAERLKGVDSTLKIQPAKLEDSAVYLCASSPTNRLAGVDYEQYFGPGTRLTVT.

The V and J genes are TRBV28 and TRBJ2-7, with D possibly matching TRBD2 (6 bases). Germline loops: CDR1 MDHEN, CDR2 SYDVKM. Deletions cut 4 bases from V and 7 bases from J, with 17 bases between. The CDR3 has 14 amino acids. The CDR3 protein is CASSWGVGILEQYF. The CDR3 DNA sequence: TGTGCCAGCAGTTGGGGGGTGGGAATATTGGAGCAGTACTTC. Variable domain in full (rest from reference TRBV28 and TRBJ2-7): DVKVTQSSRYLVKRTGEKVFLECVQDMDHENMFWYRQDPGLGLRLIYFSYDVKMKEKGDIPEGYSVSREKKERFSLILESASTNQTSMYLCASSWGVGILEQYFGPGTRLTVT.

The chain employs TRBV7-2 and TRBJ2-7, with a possible D match to TRBD2 (6 bases). The CDR3 totals 15 residues. Germline CDR1 reads SGHTA; CDR2 reads FQGNSA. V lost 7 bases, J lost 4 bases, and 20 bases lay in between. The DNA for the CDR3 is TGTGCCAGCAAGGGAGCGGAGGGCTCTGGGTACGAGCAGTACTTC. Protein product: CASKGAEGSGYEQYF.

The rearrangement joins TRBV5-1 to TRBJ2-2; TRBD2 might be the D (5 bases). The CDR3 extends over 15 amino acids. CDR1 and CDR2 from the germline V gene are SGHRS and YFSETQ. Trimming took 0 bases from V and 4 from J, leaving 10 bases between them. CDR3 in amino acids: CASSLGEGSTGELFF. In nucleotides, the CDR3 is TGCGCCAGCAGCTTGGGAGAGGGAAGCACCGGGGAGCTGTTTTTT.

This chain uses TRBV5-4 with TRBJ2-3, with D unresolved. Germline assignment: CDR1 SGHNT and CDR2 YYREEE (reference sequence). V lost 6 bases, J lost 4 bases, and 15 bases lay in between. This CDR3 spans 14 amino acids. CDR3 DNA: TGTGCCAGCAAATCCGCCGGTCCTGCAGATACGCAGTATTTT. Residues: CASKSAGPADTQYF.

The rearrangement joins TRBV3-1 (or the pseudogene TRBV3-2) to TRBJ1-2, with D hard to call. Trimming took 2 bases from V and 4 from J, leaving 11 bases between them. The germline V gene encodes CDR1 LGHDT and CDR2 YNNKEL (reference sequence). This CDR3 region has 14 residues. The CDR3 DNA follows: TGTGCCAGCAGCCAACAGGTTTTGGGCTATGGCTACACCTTC. It encodes CASSQQVLGYGYTF.

V and J are TRBV29-1 and TRBJ2-3; 11 bases are shared with TRBD2. The CDR3 is 14 amino acids. Trimming at V came to 5 bases and at J to 6 bases, leaving 7 bases not matched to a gene. CDR1 is SQVTM, CDR2 ANQGSEA, per germline. The CDR3 sequence: CSVRTSGYDDTQYF. The CDR3, as DNA: TGCAGCGTTCGGACTAGCGGGTATGATGATACGCAGTATTTT.

The chain employs TRBV11-3 and TRBJ2-5, with unresolved D. This CDR3 is built from 13 residues. The V end lost 1 base, the J end lost 5 bases, and 8 bases lay between the germline ends. The V gene's germline CDR1 is SGHNT and CDR2 YENEEA. CDR3 protein: CASSLGRWETQYF. The DNA for the CDR3 is TGTGCCAGCAGCTTAGGGCGGTGGGAGACCCAGTACTTC. Together with reference TRBV11-3 and TRBJ2-5, the CDR3 gives the full variable domain: EAGVVQSPRYKIIEKKQPVAFWCNPISGHNTLYWYLQNLGQGPELLIRYENEEAVDDSQLPKDRFSAERLKGVDSTLKIQPAELGDSAVYLCASSLGRWETQYFGPGTRLLVL.

This sequence joins TRBV7-3 and TRBJ2-7; 14 bases align to TRBD2. This CDR3 region has 13 residues. Germline V CDR1 and CDR2: SGHTA, FQGTGA. V lost 8 bases and J lost 5; bases outside the gene matches: 2. Here the CDR3 reads CASGLAGGHEQYF. Written as DNA, the CDR3 is TGTGCCAGCGGACTAGCGGGGGGACACGAGCAGTACTTC.

The chain is built from TRBV30 and TRBJ2-1; D is possibly TRBD2 (6 bases). This CDR3 spans 14 amino acids. The germline V gene encodes CDR1 GTSNPN and CDR2 SVGIG (reference sequence). Deletions cut 4 bases from V and 3 bases from J, with 13 bases between. The CDR3 loop is CAWKGRGYYNEQFF. CDR3 DNA sequence: TGTGCCTGGAAAGGGCGGGGCTACTACAATGAGCAGTTCTTC.

CDR3: CASSLPLSGGRRYTF. The CDR3 DNA reads TGTGCCAGCAGCCTGCCCCTATCAGGGGGACGACGCTACACCTTC. V gene TRBV5-4 combines with J gene TRBJ1-2, with 7 bases fitting TRBD1. The CDR3 spans 15 residues. V dropped 4 bases and J dropped 9; count of bases not matched to a gene: 15. CDR1 and CDR2 from the germline V gene are SGHNT and YYREEE (reference sequence).

The chain carries TRBV9 and TRBJ2-2; weak D call: TRBD2 (6 bases). Germline CDR1 is SGDLS and CDR2 is YYNGEE. The CDR3 spans 17 residues. Trimming left V 2 bases short and J 0 bases short, with 14 bases between. The CDR3 DNA follows: TGTGCCAGCAGCGTGCGGAGGGAGAGCGCGAACACCGGGGAGCTGTTTTTT. It yields the protein CASSVRRESANTGELFF.

The genes are TRBV13 and TRBJ2-1, with D perhaps TRBD2 (7 bases). Per the germline V gene, CDR1 is PRHDT and CDR2 is FYEKMQ (reference sequence). Deletions cut 5 bases from V and 4 bases from J, with 15 bases between. The CDR3 is 15 residues long. CDR3 nucleotide sequence: TGTGCCAGCAGCGGATGGGGGCGGGGGTACAATGAGCAGTTCTTC. It specifies CASSGWGRGYNEQFF.

J is TRBJ2-3 and V is TRBV4-3; 8 nucleotides align to TRBD2. The CDR3 length is 16 residues. Germline V gene data show CDR1 as LGHNA and CDR2 as YSLEER. After removal of 2 bases from V and 5 bases from J, the junction contained 9 bases not matched to a gene. CDR3 coding DNA: TGCGCCAGCAGCCAATTCGGCGGGGGGCAGGGAGATACGCAGTATTTT. Protein sequence: CASSQFGGGQGDTQYF.

V and J are TRBV28 and TRBJ1-1, with 9 bases fitting TRBD1. The CDR3 is made up of 16 amino acids. V lost 5 bases and J lost 3; bases outside the gene matches: 10. The germline CDR1 and CDR2 sequences are MDHEN and SYDVKM. The CDR3 DNA follows: TGTGCCAGCAGTCCGTATTCGGGACAGGGTGACACTGAAGCTTTCTTT. It codes for CASSPYSGQGDTEAFF.

This clone showed up just once. The chain employs TRBV4-2 and TRBJ2-1, with 8 positions matching TRBD2. Germline-derived CDR1 and CDR2 are LGHNA and YNFKEQ. The CDR3 covers 16 residues. V shed 0 bases and J 7 bases; nucleotides not matched to a gene: 8. CDR3 DNA sequence: TGTGCCAGCAGCCAAGATCGGGGACTAGTGTATAATGAGCAGTTCTTC. Translated, it gives CASSQDRGLVYNEQFF.

The chain links TRBV3-1 (or the pseudogene TRBV3-2) to TRBJ2-7; unclear D gene. The CDR3 runs to 13 residues. V dropped 2 bases and J dropped 4 bases, with 9 bases sitting between them. Germline loops: CDR1 LGHDT, CDR2 YNNKEL (reference sequence). CDR3 sequence reads: CASSQWRGYEQYF. CDR3 in DNA: TGTGCCAGCAGCCAATGGCGCGGTTACGAGCAGTACTTC.

This clone was picked up one time. The chain couples TRBV5-1 to TRBJ1-2, with 8 bases that match TRBD1. The V gene's germline CDR1 is SGHRS and CDR2 YFSETQ. The CDR3 length is 15 residues. Unmatched junction bases numbered 5, after V lost 0 bases and J lost 4 bases. This chain's CDR3 is CASSLGQQGVYGYTF. The CDR3 nucleotides read TGCGCCAGCAGCTTGGGACAACAGGGGGTCTATGGCTACACCTTC.

Note on this clone: A much larger clone is a single base away; this may be a read error. The rearrangement links TRBV3-1 (or the pseudogene TRBV3-2) to TRBJ2-7; possibly TRBD1 for D (5 bases). Deletions cut 3 bases from V and 0 bases from J, with 6 bases between. Germline V lookup: CDR1 LGHDT, CDR2 YNNKEL (reference sequence). The CDR3 is 13 amino acids. The CDR3 DNA reads as TGTGCCAGCAGCCACAGGGACTCCTACGAGCAGTACTTC. Its translation: CASSHRDSYEQYF.

The rearrangement joins TRBV7-9 to TRBJ2-1, with 8 nucleotides matching TRBD2. This CDR3 contains 13 residues. Germline CDR1 SEHNR, CDR2 FQNEAQ (reference sequence). Trimming at V came to 2 bases and at J to 11 bases, leaving 5 bases not matched to a gene. The CDR3 DNA reads TGTGCCAGCAGCTTACCCCGGACTAGCCAGCAGTTCTTC. Translation: CASSLPRTSQQFF.

This rearrangement joins TRBV6-4 to TRBJ1-2, with 8 positions matching TRBD1. Germline V gene data show CDR1 as MRHNA and CDR2 as SNTAGT. The V and J ends lost 0 bases and 7 bases, in that order; junction bases with no gene match: 7. The CDR3 contains 15 residues. The CDR3 sequence: CASSDSPGGRGGYTF. CDR3 sequence (DNA): TGTGCCAGCAGTGACTCGCCAGGGGGCAGGGGTGGCTACACCTTC.

The V gene is TRBV28, the J gene TRBJ1-2, with 9 nucleotides matching TRBD1. Germline-derived CDR1 and CDR2 are MDHEN and SYDVKM. J gave up 8 bases and V 4 bases, and 8 bases lay outside the gene matches. This CDR3 spans 14 amino acids. The CDR3 loop reads CASSSGTGLQGYTF. The CDR3 DNA follows: TGTGCCAGCAGTTCCGGGACAGGGCTACAAGGCTACACCTTC.

The V and J genes are TRBV19 and TRBJ1-5; the D is unclear. In germline, CDR1 is LNHDA, CDR2 SQIVND (reference sequence). The CDR3 has 14 residues. Trimming cost V 8 bases and J 10 bases, with 21 bases left between them. CDR3 amino acids: CASSLTGASQPQHF. In DNA form, the CDR3 reads TGTGCCAGTTCCCTCACCGGCGCTAGTCAACCCCAGCATTTT.

The chain combines TRBV30 with TRBJ2-3; 7 bases align to TRBD2. This CDR3 is built from 14 residues. Germline loops: CDR1 GTSNPN, CDR2 SVGIG (reference sequence). The J segment lost 4 bases and the V segment lost 4 bases, leaving 8 bases of the junction unmatched. CDR3 coding DNA: TGTGCCTGGACCGGGGGGAACTCCGCAGATACGCAGTATTTT. Its translation is CAWTGGNSADTQYF.

This sequence joins TRBV25-1 and TRBJ1-2; D possibly corresponds to TRBD1 (6 bases). CDR3 length: 15 amino acids. The germline CDR1 and CDR2 sequences are MGHDK and SYGVNS. V shed 8 bases and J shed 6 bases, with 22 bases lying between them. The chain's CDR3 is CASGGWGGKWDGYTF. The CDR3 region has the DNA TGTGCCAGCGGGGGATGGGGGGGCAAGTGGGATGGCTACACCTTC.